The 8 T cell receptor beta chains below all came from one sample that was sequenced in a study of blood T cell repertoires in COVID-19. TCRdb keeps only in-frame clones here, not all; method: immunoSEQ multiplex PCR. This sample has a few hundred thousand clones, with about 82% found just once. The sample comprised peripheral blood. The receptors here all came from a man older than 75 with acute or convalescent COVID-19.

The CDR3 sequence: CASSPTSGSYEQYF. In nucleotides, the CDR3 is TGTGCCAGCAGTCCGACTAGCGGGAGTTACGAGCAGTACTTC. The chain is built from TRBV5-4 and TRBJ2-7; 12 bases line up with TRBD2. Trimming removed 5 bases from V and 4 bases from J; junction bases left unmatched: 4. This CDR3 contains 14 residues. Germline V gene sequence: CDR1 SGHNT, CDR2 YYREEE (reference sequence).

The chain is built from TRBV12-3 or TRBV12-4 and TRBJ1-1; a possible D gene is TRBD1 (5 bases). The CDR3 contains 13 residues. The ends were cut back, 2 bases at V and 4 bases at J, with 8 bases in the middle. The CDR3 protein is CASSLIGGTEAFF. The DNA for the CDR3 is TGTGCCAGCAGTTTAATCGGGGGCACTGAAGCTTTCTTT.

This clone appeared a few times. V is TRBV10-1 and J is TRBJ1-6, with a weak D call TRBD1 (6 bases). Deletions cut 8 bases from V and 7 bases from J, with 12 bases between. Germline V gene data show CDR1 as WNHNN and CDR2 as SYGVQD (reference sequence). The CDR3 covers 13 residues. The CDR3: CASAGAENSPLHF. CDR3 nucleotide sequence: TGCGCCAGCGCAGGGGCAGAAAATTCACCCCTCCACTTT.

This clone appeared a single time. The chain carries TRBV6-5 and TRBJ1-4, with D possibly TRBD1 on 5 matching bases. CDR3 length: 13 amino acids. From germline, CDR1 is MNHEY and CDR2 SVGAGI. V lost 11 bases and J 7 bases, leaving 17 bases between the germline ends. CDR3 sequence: CASRPSGGEKLFF. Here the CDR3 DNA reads TGTGCCTCCCGACCTTCCGGGGGTGAAAAACTGTTTTTT.

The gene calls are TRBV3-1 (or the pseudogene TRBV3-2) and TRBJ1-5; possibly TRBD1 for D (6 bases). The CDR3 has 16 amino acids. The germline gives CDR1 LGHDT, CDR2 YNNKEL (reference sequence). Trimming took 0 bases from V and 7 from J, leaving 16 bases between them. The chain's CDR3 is CASSQDRDRFLQPQHF. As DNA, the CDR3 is TGTGCCAGCAGCCAAGATCGTGACAGGTTCTTGCAGCCCCAGCATTTT.

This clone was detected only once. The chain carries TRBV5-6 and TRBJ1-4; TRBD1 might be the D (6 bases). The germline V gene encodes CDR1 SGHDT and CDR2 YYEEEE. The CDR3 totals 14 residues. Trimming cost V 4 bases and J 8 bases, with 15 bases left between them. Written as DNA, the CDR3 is TGTGCCAGCAGCCGAGTCCCAGGGGTAGAAAAACTGTTTTTT. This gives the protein CASSRVPGVEKLFF. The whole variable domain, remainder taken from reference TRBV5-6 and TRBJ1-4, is DAGVTQSPTHLIKTRGQQVTLRCSPKSGHDTVSWYQQALGQGPQFIFQYYEEEERQRGNFPDRFSGHQFPNYSSELNVNALLLGDSALYLCASSRVPGVEKLFFGSGTQLSVL.

The CDR3 spells CARSLAGFDQPQHF. The CDR3 DNA reads TGTGCCAGAAGCTTGGCAGGCTTCGATCAGCCCCAGCATTTT. This sequence joins TRBV5-3 and TRBJ1-5; D gene uncertain. TRBV5-3 is labeled an ORF, and its function is uncertain. The V gene lost 0 bases and the J gene lost 5 bases, with 9 bases spanning the gap. The length of the CDR3 is 14 residues.

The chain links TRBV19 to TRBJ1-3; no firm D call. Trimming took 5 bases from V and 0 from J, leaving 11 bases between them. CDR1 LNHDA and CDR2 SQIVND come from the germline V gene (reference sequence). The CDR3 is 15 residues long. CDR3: CASSAHMISGNTIYF. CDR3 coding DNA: TGTGCCAGTAGTGCTCACATGATCTCTGGAAACACCATATATTTT.